Each of the 31 T cell receptor beta chains below was sequenced from the same sample in a study of identical twins. Each CDR3 protein is one row after TCRdb ran MiXCR on the 5' RACE reads. Among roughly 630,000 distinct CDR3 sequences listed, roughly 7.1% were seen once. The sample also formed part of further work on yellow fever vaccine responses in identical twins.

The sample was PBMCs. Every receptor here comes from a woman aged 18-29 years in good health.

The chain employs TRBV20-1 and TRBJ1-5; D might be TRBD1 (6 bases). The CDR3 runs 13 residues. Trimming cost V 5 bases and J 5 bases, with 13 bases left between them. Germline CDR1 is DFQATT and CDR2 is SNEGSKA (reference sequence). The CDR3 sequence is CSARGQQYQPQHF. CDR3 in DNA: TGCAGTGCTCGCGGACAGCAGTATCAGCCCCAGCATTTT.

This clonotype was detected only a few times. The rearrangement uses TRBV19 and TRBJ1-6, with D unclear. The V gene lost 3 bases and the J gene lost 6 bases, with 12 bases spanning the gap. The CDR3 runs 15 residues. Germline V gene sequence: CDR1 LNHDA, CDR2 SQIVND (reference sequence). CDR3 in amino acids: CASSIAAGINSPLHF. In DNA form, the CDR3 reads TGTGCCAGTAGTATCGCGGCAGGAATTAATTCACCCCTCCACTTT.

In this sample, this clonotype turned up a few times. V gene TRBV6-2 or TRBV6-3 combines with J gene TRBJ2-5; no firm D call. V was trimmed by 4 bases and J by 1 base, leaving 10 bases between them. The V gene's germline CDR1 is MNHEY and CDR2 SVGEGT. This CDR3 is built from 14 residues. The CDR3, as DNA: TGTGCCAGCAGTTGGGCACCGATCCAAGAGACCCAGTACTTC. Translation gives CASSWAPIQETQYF.

This clonotype came up many times. The chain recombines TRBV29-1 with TRBJ2-1, with TRBD2 matching 12 bases. The trim removed 1 base at V and 6 bases at J, leaving 10 bases unmatched. Germline lookup yields CDR1 SQVTM and CDR2 ANQGSEA. This CDR3 has 17 amino acids. This CDR3 is CSVEGAKGLAGLNEQFF. The CDR3 region has the DNA TGCAGCGTTGAAGGGGCGAAGGGACTAGCGGGCCTCAATGAGCAGTTCTTC.

This clonotype was seen repeatedly, ten times or more. This chain uses TRBV29-1 with TRBJ1-5; D is uncertain. Trimming cost V 3 bases and J 3 bases, with 12 bases left between them. The V gene's germline CDR1 is SQVTM and CDR2 ANQGSEA. The CDR3 loop spans 14 amino acids. The CDR3 DNA reads TGCAGCGTTGATACGGGGATTAACAATCAGCCCCAGCATTTT. Encoded protein: CSVDTGINNQPQHF.

The sample holds a few counts of this clonotype. The chain uses TRBV13 and TRBJ2-7, with TRBD2 matching 9 bases. Germline trimming cut 5 bases from V and 0 bases from J; bases unmatched to any gene: 5. Germline CDR1 and CDR2: PRHDT and FYEKMQ (reference sequence). CDR3 length: 15 residues. The CDR3 is CASSNSGSRSYEQYF. For the CDR3, the DNA is TGTGCCAGCAGCAATAGCGGGAGCCGCTCCTACGAGCAGTACTTC. Based on the CDR3 plus reference TRBV13 and TRBJ2-7, the full variable domain is AAGVIQSPRHLIKEKRETATLKCYPIPRHDTVYWYQQGPGQDPQFLISFYEKMQSDKGSIPDRFSAQQFSDYHSELNMSSLELGDSALYFCASSNSGSRSYEQYFGPGTRLTVT.

The chain couples TRBV6-5 to TRBJ1-1, with 7 nucleotides matching TRBD1. Per germline, CDR1 MNHEY and CDR2 SVGAGI. With 5 bases clipped from V and 5 bases from J, the junction kept 17 bases outside the gene matches. This CDR3 contains 17 residues. DNA of the CDR3: TGTGCCAGCAGTCCCTCGATTTATGGAAGGGGGCTTACTGAAGCTTTCTTT. As protein: CASSPSIYGRGLTEAFF.

This clonotype was detected a few times. This chain links TRBV7-8 with TRBJ2-1; D is perhaps TRBD1 or TRBD2 (5 bases each). Between the trimmed V and J ends, which lost 2 bases and 6 bases, there was a span of 20 bases. Per germline, CDR1 SGHVS and CDR2 FQNEAQ. CDR3 length: 17 amino acids. The CDR3 DNA reads as TGTGCCAGCAGCTTATCGGGCCCGGTGGGGGTTGGCAATGAGCAGTTCTTC. Residues: CASSLSGPVGVGNEQFF.

At least ten counts were recorded for this clonotype. V gene TRBV24-1 combines with J gene TRBJ2-1; D tentatively reads TRBD1 or TRBD2 (6 bases each). The CDR3 spans 15 residues. CDR1 and CDR2 from the germline V gene are KGHDR and SFDVKD. The germline V and J ends were trimmed by 9 bases and 0 bases, with 14 bases remaining between them. The CDR3: CATGGGTSSYNEQFF. For the CDR3, the DNA is TGTGCCACCGGAGGGGGGACGAGCTCCTACAATGAGCAGTTCTTC.

This clonotype was recorded many times. The gene calls are TRBV27 and TRBJ2-7; 8 bases are shared with TRBD1. There are 13 residues in the CDR3. The V gene's germline CDR1 is MNHEY and CDR2 SMNVEV (reference sequence). Trimming took 2 bases from V and 7 from J; bases not matched to a gene: 4. CDR3 in DNA: TGTGCCAGCAGTTTAGGGACAGGCACTGAGCAGTACTTC. This translates into CASSLGTGTEQYF.

This clonotype has a handful of counts. CDR3 residues: CASSSPTLRSGISEQYF. For the CDR3, the DNA is TGCGCCAGCAGCTCGCCAACCCTCCGGAGCGGGATATCCGAGCAGTACTTC. This chain connects TRBV5-1 to TRBJ2-7, with TRBD2 identical over 7 bases. V lost 3 bases, J lost 6 bases, and 18 bases stayed unmatched. The CDR3 is 17 amino acids. Germline-derived CDR1 and CDR2 are SGHRS and YFSETQ.

The table lists this clonotype with a few counts. This CDR3 is CASSPGLAIKIREFF. The CDR3, as DNA: TGTGCCAGCAGTCCCGGACTAGCGATAAAAATCAGAGAGTTCTTC. The J gene is TRBJ2-1, the V gene TRBV27; 9 bases align to TRBD2. CDR1 is MNHEY and CDR2 is SMNVEV in the germline V gene (reference sequence). This CDR3 is built from 15 residues. V was pared by 5 bases and J by 14 bases, with 16 bases of the junction left unmatched.

This clonotype was counted between two and nine times. The rearrangement uses TRBV7-2 and TRBJ2-2, with a tentative D call TRBD2 (5 bases). Germline V gives CDR1 SGHTA, CDR2 FQGNSA. CDR3 length equals 15 residues. V lost 5 bases and J 6 bases, leaving 16 bases between the germline ends. CDR3 amino acids: CASSLLGLGAGELFF. CDR3 in DNA: TGTGCCAGCAGCCTCCTAGGCCTCGGGGCCGGGGAGCTGTTTTTT.

This clonotype was detected a few times. The chain's CDR3 is CASTQYRGTSTDTQYF. In nucleotides, the CDR3 is TGTGCCAGCACCCAATACAGGGGAACTAGCACAGATACGCAGTATTTT. The J gene is TRBJ2-3, the V gene TRBV6-2 or TRBV6-3, with 7 bases that match TRBD1. The CDR3 spans 16 residues. V shed 7 bases and J 0 bases; nucleotides not matched to a gene: 10. CDR1 and CDR2 from the germline V gene are MNHEY and SVGEGT.

The chain recombines TRBV28 with TRBJ1-6, with D maybe TRBD1 (6 bases). CDR3 length: 14 residues. CDR1 and CDR2 from the germline V gene are MDHEN and SYDVKM. The V and J ends lost 5 bases and 9 bases respectively, with 14 bases between them. The CDR3 sequence: CASSPLGQTSPLHF. CDR3 DNA: TGTGCCAGCAGTCCTCTAGGACAGACTTCACCCCTCCACTTT. Looking up the rest from reference TRBV28 and TRBJ1-6 gives the full variable domain: DVKVTQSSRYLVKRTGEKVFLECVQDMDHENMFWYRQDPGLGLRLIYFSYDVKMKEKGDIPEGYSVSREKKERFSLILESASTNQTSMYLCASSPLGQTSPLHFGNGTRLTVT.

At least ten counts were recorded for this clonotype. This chain joins TRBV27 and TRBJ2-7; D perhaps matches TRBD2 (5 bases). Germline V lookup: CDR1 MNHEY, CDR2 SMNVEV (reference sequence). This CDR3 spans 14 amino acids. V was shortened by 4 bases and J by 3 bases, with 13 bases between the two germline ends. CDR3 nucleotide sequence: TGTGCCAGCAGTTCGGCGGAGCGGCTCTACGAGCAGTACTTC. Translated, it gives CASSSAERLYEQYF.

There are many counts of this clonotype. The CDR3 bases are TGTGCCACCAGTGATCAACAGGGGGCGGAGACCCAGTACTTC. This gives the protein CATSDQQGAETQYF. V and J are TRBV24-1 and TRBJ2-5; 9 bases match TRBD1. This CDR3 has 14 amino acids. CDR1 is KGHDR, CDR2 SFDVKD, per germline. Unmatched junction bases numbered 3, after V lost 3 bases and J lost 5 bases.

In its sample, this clonotype was seen many times. The V gene is TRBV25-1, the J gene TRBJ2-2; TRBD1 agrees at 10 bases. CDR1 MGHDK and CDR2 SYGVNS come from the germline V gene. CDR3 length: 16 amino acids. With V trimmed by 3 bases and J by 0 bases, 1 base remained unmatched. The CDR3 region is CASSDGTGANTGELFF. CDR3 DNA: TGTGCCAGCAGTGATGGGACAGGGGCGAACACCGGGGAGCTGTTTTTT.

The genes are TRBV7-9 and TRBJ2-3; no clear D. This CDR3 contains 13 residues. Germline V gene sequence: CDR1 SEHNR, CDR2 FQNEAQ (reference sequence). V lost 5 bases and J lost 4, with 10 bases in between. CDR3 nucleotide sequence: TGTGCCAGCAGCCGACCCCTGTCAGATACGCAGTATTTT. This sequence encodes CASSRPLSDTQYF.

In this sample, this clonotype turned up many times. This sequence joins TRBV24-1 and TRBJ2-3; 7 nucleotides line up with TRBD2. The germline CDR1 and CDR2 sequences are KGHDR and SFDVKD. The V and J ends lost 9 bases and 4 bases, in that order; junction bases with no gene match: 9. This CDR3 spans 14 amino acids. The CDR3 spells CATRGQGGPDTQYF. CDR3 sequence (DNA): TGTGCCACCCGCGGGCAGGGAGGGCCAGATACGCAGTATTTT.

Only a few counts were recorded for this clonotype. The rearrangement links TRBV5-5 to TRBJ2-3; D is uncertain. Germline V gene data show CDR1 as SGHKS and CDR2 as YYEKEE (reference sequence). The CDR3 runs 15 residues. V lost 0 bases and J 0 bases, leaving 8 bases between the germline ends. CDR3 region: CASSLGPTSTDTQYF. CDR3 sequence (DNA): TGTGCCAGCAGCTTGGGCCCAACTAGCACAGATACGCAGTATTTT.

Only a few counts were recorded for this clonotype. The chain joins TRBV7-9 to TRBJ2-7; D not resolved. CDR1 and CDR2 from the germline V gene are SEHNR and FQNEAQ (reference sequence). The CDR3 runs 12 residues. Trimming pared 3 bases from V and 2 bases from J, leaving 5 bases between. The CDR3 is CASSFRPYEQYF. The CDR3, as DNA: TGTGCCAGCAGCTTTCGGCCCTACGAGCAGTACTTC.

This clonotype was counted many times. The chain employs TRBV6-2 or TRBV6-3 and TRBJ2-1; maybe TRBD2 (6 bases). With 1 base removed from V and 0 bases from J, the gap between germline ends came to 10 bases. The CDR3 runs 16 residues. Germline V gives CDR1 MNHEY, CDR2 SVGEGT. CDR3: CASSYYSGSSYNEQFF. CDR3 in DNA: TGTGCCAGCAGTTACTATTCCGGGAGCTCCTACAATGAGCAGTTCTTC.

This clonotype occurred many times. J is TRBJ2-1 and V is TRBV29-1, with D possibly being TRBD1 or TRBD2 (5 bases each). Germline CDR1 and CDR2: SQVTM and ANQGSEA. CDR3 size: 12 residues. The V and J ends lost 4 bases and 7 bases respectively, with 11 bases between them. CDR3 sequence: CSVGWGLNEQFF. DNA of the CDR3: TGCAGCGTTGGATGGGGGTTAAATGAGCAGTTCTTC.

The table lists this clonotype with a few counts. V is TRBV12-3 or TRBV12-4 and J is TRBJ1-2, with 9 bases matching TRBD1. Trimming removed 5 bases from V and 5 bases from J; junction bases left unmatched: 6. The CDR3 contains 14 residues. The CDR3 is CASSPSDRGYGYTF. The CDR3 nucleotides are TGTGCCAGCAGTCCCTCGGACAGGGGTTATGGCTACACCTTC.

This clonotype has more than one count but fewer than ten. V and J are TRBV15 and TRBJ1-5, with D hard to call. CDR3 length: 12 residues. CDR1 is LNHNV, CDR2 YYDKDF, per germline (reference sequence). Trimming shortened V by 0 bases and J by 3 bases, and 0 bases separated the two germline ends. CDR3 nucleotides: TGTGCCACCAGCAGAGACAATCAGCCCCAGCATTTT. It encodes CATSRDNQPQHF.

This clonotype showed up just a few times. V is TRBV6-1 and J is TRBJ2-5, with D perhaps being TRBD1 or TRBD2 (5 bases each). The length of the CDR3 is 13 residues. In germline, CDR1 is MNHNS, CDR2 SASEGT. V gave up 7 bases and J gave up 4 bases, with 13 bases separating them. The CDR3 sequence is CASTPRGGETQYF. The CDR3 DNA reads as TGTGCCAGCACCCCACGTGGGGGAGAGACCCAGTACTTC.

V gene TRBV28 combines with J gene TRBJ1-1; D not resolved. The CDR3 has 15 amino acids. The V end was cut by 3 bases, the J end by 0 bases, with 11 bases between. Germline V gene lookup returns CDR1 MDHEN and CDR2 SYDVKM. CDR3 in amino acids: CASSFVTRLNTEAFF. CDR3 sequence (DNA): TGTGCCAGCAGTTTCGTGACCAGACTGAACACTGAAGCTTTCTTT.

This clonotype has ten or more counts. The rearrangement uses TRBV30 and TRBJ2-1; D is ambiguous. This CDR3 comprises 16 residues. Germline CDR1 is GTSNPN and CDR2 is SVGIG (reference sequence). The V end was cut by 0 bases, the J end by 4 bases, with 16 bases between. Written as DNA, the CDR3 is TGTGCCTGGAGTGTAGGGATCCCCGCACAATACAATGAGCAGTTCTTC. This sequence encodes CAWSVGIPAQYNEQFF. The full variable domain, with the rest looked up from reference TRBV30 and TRBJ2-1, is SQTIHQWPATLVQPVGSPLSLECTVEGTSNPNLYWYRQAAGRGLQLLFYSVGIGQISSEVPQNLSASRPQDRQFILSSKKLLLSDSGFYLCAWSVGIPAQYNEQFFGPGTRLTVL.

This clonotype occurred a few times. This chain joins TRBV5-5 and TRBJ2-5; 13 nucleotides match TRBD2. CDR1 is SGHKS and CDR2 is YYEKEE in the germline V gene (reference sequence). The ends lost 1 base at V and 1 base at J; junction bases unmatched: 4. This CDR3 is 17 amino acids long. CDR3 bases: TGTGCCAGCAGCTTGCCAAGGACTAGCGGGGGCCAAGAGACCCAGTACTTC. This encodes CASSLPRTSGGQETQYF.

This clonotype was detected ten times or more. This chain uses TRBV20-1 with TRBJ1-2, with D perhaps TRBD1 (5 bases). Germline V gene sequence: CDR1 DFQATT, CDR2 SNEGSKA (reference sequence). Trimming left V 7 bases short and J 2 bases short, with 14 bases between. This CDR3 spans 13 amino acids. The CDR3 DNA follows: TGCAGTGGAAGGAGGGGCGGCAACTATGGCTACACCTTC. Residues: CSGRRGGNYGYTF.